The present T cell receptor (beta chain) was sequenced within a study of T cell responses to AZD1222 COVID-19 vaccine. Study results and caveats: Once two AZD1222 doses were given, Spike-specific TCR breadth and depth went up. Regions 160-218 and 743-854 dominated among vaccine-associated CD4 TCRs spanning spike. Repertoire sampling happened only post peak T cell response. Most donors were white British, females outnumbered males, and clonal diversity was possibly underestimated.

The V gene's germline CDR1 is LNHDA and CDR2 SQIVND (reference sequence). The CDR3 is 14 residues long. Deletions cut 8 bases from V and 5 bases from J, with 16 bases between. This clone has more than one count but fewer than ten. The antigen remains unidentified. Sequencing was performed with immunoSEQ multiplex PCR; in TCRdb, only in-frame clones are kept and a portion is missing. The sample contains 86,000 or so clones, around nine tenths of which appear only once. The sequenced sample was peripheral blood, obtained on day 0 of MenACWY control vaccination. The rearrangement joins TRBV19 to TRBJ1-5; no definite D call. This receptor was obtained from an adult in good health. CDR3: CASGRRVRDQPQHF. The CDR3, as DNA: TGTGCCAGTGGGCGGCGGGTTAGGGATCAGCCCCAGCATTTT. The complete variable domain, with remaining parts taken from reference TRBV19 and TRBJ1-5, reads DGGITQSPKYLFRKEGQNVTLSCEQNLNHDAMYWYRQDPGQGLRLIYYSQIVNDFQKGDIAEGYSVSREKKESFPLTVTSAQKNPTAFYLCASGRRVRDQPQHFGDGTRLSIL.